The clone carrying this T cell receptor (beta chain) was picked up one time. Sequencing used immunoSEQ multiplex PCR; TCRdb keeps in-frame clones, though not all of them. The table has 250,000 to 300,000 clones, about nine tenths seen once. From germline, CDR1 is MNHNS and CDR2 SASEGT. The CDR3 length is 13 residues. V lost 4 bases and J lost 3, with 7 bases in between. These data originate in a study of blood T cell repertoires in COVID-19. Study in general: Nucleic acid was either cDNA or gDNA, and it came from T cells, B-cell-depleted T cells, or PBMCs.

Enrolment of Seattle patients took place during active infection, and they were followed longitudinally. V gene TRBV6-1 combines with J gene TRBJ1-5; no clear D. Sequencing used peripheral blood. The clonotype was recovered from a woman in her twenties or thirties with COVID-19, enrolled during active disease. The CDR3 loop is CASSVTANQPQHF. The CDR3 DNA reads TGTGCCAGCAGTGTCACTGCCAATCAGCCCCAGCATTTT.